The 13 T cell receptor beta chains below all came from one sample that was sequenced in a study of cytomegalovirus exposure and HLA in healthy donors. The PCR had 60 Vbeta and 13 Jbeta primers. Generated by immunoSEQ multiplex PCR, the TCRdb table keeps only in-frame clones and is missing some. The table lists about 130,000 clones. The sequenced material came from PBMCs. All receptors derive from a woman between 35 and 50 years old in good health and CMV-seropositive.

J is TRBJ2-2 and V is TRBV2; D gene uncertain. V was pared by 2 bases and J by 2 bases, with 6 bases between. CDR1 and CDR2 (germline): SNHLY, FYNNEI. The CDR3 loop spans 14 amino acids. The CDR3 here is CASSEWSNTGELFF. For the CDR3, the DNA is TGTGCCAGCAGTGAATGGAGTAACACCGGGGAGCTGTTTTTT.

The gene calls are TRBV6-4 and TRBJ2-7; 8 bases are a match to TRBD2. In germline, CDR1 is MRHNA, CDR2 SNTAGT. The V segment lost 0 bases and the J segment 1 base; nucleotides outside the gene matches: 11. The CDR3 is 18 amino acids. In DNA form, the CDR3 reads TGTGCCAGCAGTGACTCAAGGGCGGGGGGCCAACTTTCCTACGAGCAGTACTTC. Its protein is CASSDSRAGGQLSYEQYF.

This chain connects TRBV11-2 to TRBJ2-7, with D possibly TRBD1 on 5 matching bases. The CDR3 has 13 amino acids. V gave up 2 bases and J gave up 3 bases, with 8 bases separating them. The germline V gene has CDR1 SGHAT and CDR2 FQNNGV. The CDR3 nucleotides are TGTGCCAGCAGCTTACGGCAGGGCTACGAGCAGTACTTC. This codes for CASSLRQGYEQYF.

The chain links TRBV25-1 to TRBJ2-3; 9 nucleotides agree with TRBD2. Trimming at V came to 6 bases and at J to 5 bases, leaving 15 bases not matched to a gene. The CDR3 consists of 17 residues. Germline lookup yields CDR1 MGHDK and CDR2 SYGVNS. The CDR3 spells CASSSRGLAGGGDTQYF. The CDR3 region has the DNA TGTGCCAGCAGCTCTCGGGGACTAGCCGGAGGAGGAGATACGCAGTATTTT.

The chain joins TRBV6-1 to TRBJ2-7; 8 positions agree with TRBD1. Trimming took 5 bases from V and 1 from J; bases not matched to a gene: 7. CDR1 MNHNS and CDR2 SASEGT come from the germline V gene. The CDR3 is 15 residues long. The CDR3 spells CASSPGGAVSYEQYF. CDR3 sequence (DNA): TGTGCCAGCAGTCCAGGGGGCGCGGTGTCCTACGAGCAGTACTTC.

CDR3 protein: CASSREPGQTHLFYEQYF. DNA of the CDR3: TGCGCCAGCAGCCGCGAACCGGGACAGACCCATCTTTTCTACGAGCAGTACTTC. This chain joins TRBV5-1 and TRBJ2-5; TRBD1 matches at 7 bases. The J call may be wrong; the DNA end is better matched by TRBJ2-7. Germline CDR1 is SGHRS and CDR2 is YFSETQ. The CDR3 runs to 18 residues.

The CDR3 DNA reads as TGTGCCAGCAGTTACTCGGGACAGGCGTCCTACGAGCAGTACTTC. As protein: CASSYSGQASYEQYF. The chain combines TRBV6-5 with TRBJ2-7; 8 bases are shared with TRBD1. CDR1 and CDR2 from the germline V gene are MNHEY and SVGAGI. The CDR3 has 15 residues. V lost 0 bases to trimming and J lost 1 base; unmatched junction nucleotides: 2.

This rearrangement joins TRBV7-8 to TRBJ1-1; D remains unclear. The CDR3 is 15 residues long. Trimming took 2 bases from V and 2 from J, leaving 12 bases between them. Germline loops: CDR1 SGHVS, CDR2 FQNEAQ. CDR3 region: CASSLIGGTNTEAFF. CDR3 sequence (DNA): TGTGCCAGCAGCTTAATCGGAGGAACCAACACTGAAGCTTTCTTT. The full variable domain, rest sourced from reference TRBV7-8 and TRBJ1-1, is GAGVSQSPRYKVAKRGQDVALRCDPISGHVSLFWYQQALGQGPEFLTYFQNEAQLDKSGLPSDRFFAERPEGSVSTLKIQRTQQEDSAVYLCASSLIGGTNTEAFFGQGTRLTVV.

This rearrangement joins TRBV2 to TRBJ2-7, with D tentatively TRBD1 (6 bases). V was trimmed by 6 bases and J by 6 bases, leaving 12 bases between them. The length of the CDR3 is 12 residues. Germline V gene sequence: CDR1 SNHLY, CDR2 FYNNEI. The CDR3 protein is CASSPDRSEQYF. The CDR3 coding sequence is TGTGCCAGCAGCCCCGACAGGAGCGAGCAGTACTTC.

Its frequency marks this clone as medium-sized. The chain joins TRBV6-4 to TRBJ2-3, with 14 bases matching TRBD2. Trimming at V came to 3 bases and at J to 5 bases, leaving 4 bases not matched to a gene. The germline CDR1 and CDR2 sequences are MRHNA and SNTAGT. CDR3 length: 16 residues. CDR3 protein: CASSEYGTSGGDTQYF. The DNA of the CDR3 is TGTGCCAGCAGTGAATACGGGACTAGCGGGGGAGATACGCAGTATTTT.

The chain uses TRBV5-4 and TRBJ2-5, with D tentatively TRBD2 (6 bases). CDR1 is SGHNT and CDR2 is YYREEE in the germline V gene (reference sequence). This CDR3 has 15 residues. The V end lost 3 bases, the J end lost 2 bases, and 14 bases lay between the germline ends. CDR3 residues: CASSSGAHPQETQYF. In nucleotides, the CDR3 is TGTGCCAGCAGCTCGGGAGCCCACCCGCAAGAGACCCAGTACTTC.

The chain couples TRBV7-9 to TRBJ2-1, with D possibly being TRBD2 (5 bases). The CDR3 is 14 amino acids. Germline V gene data show CDR1 as SEHNR and CDR2 as FQNEAQ (reference sequence). With 5 bases removed from V and 5 bases from J, the gap between germline ends came to 13 bases. The CDR3 coding sequence is TGTGCCAGCAGCCCGTCGGGGTACAACAATGAGCAGTTCTTC. Protein sequence: CASSPSGYNNEQFF.

J is TRBJ2-2 and V is TRBV7-9, with D possibly being TRBD2 (5 bases). Trimming removed 3 bases at V and 4 bases at J, with 15 bases between. Per the germline V gene, CDR1 is SEHNR and CDR2 is FQNEAQ (reference sequence). This CDR3 is built from 16 residues. Here the CDR3 reads CASSLTSGLLTGELFF. Here the CDR3 DNA reads TGTGCCAGCAGCTTGACTTCGGGGTTACTCACCGGGGAGCTGTTTTTT.